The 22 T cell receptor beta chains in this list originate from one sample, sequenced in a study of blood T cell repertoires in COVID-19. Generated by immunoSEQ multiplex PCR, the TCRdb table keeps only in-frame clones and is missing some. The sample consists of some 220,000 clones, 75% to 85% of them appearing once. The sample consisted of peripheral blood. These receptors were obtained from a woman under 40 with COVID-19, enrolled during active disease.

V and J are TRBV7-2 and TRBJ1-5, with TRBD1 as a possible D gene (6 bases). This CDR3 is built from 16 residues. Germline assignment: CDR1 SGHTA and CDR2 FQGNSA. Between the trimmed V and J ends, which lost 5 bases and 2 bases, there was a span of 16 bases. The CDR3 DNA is TGTGCCAGCAGCCCATCCAGGGGTTCGGGCAATCAGCCCCAGCATTTT. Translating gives CASSPSRGSGNQPQHF.

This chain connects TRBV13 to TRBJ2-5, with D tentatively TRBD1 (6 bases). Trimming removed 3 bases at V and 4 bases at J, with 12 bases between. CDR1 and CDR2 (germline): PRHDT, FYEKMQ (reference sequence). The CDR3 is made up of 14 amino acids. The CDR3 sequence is CASSFTGSGETQYF. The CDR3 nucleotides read TGTGCCAGCAGCTTCACAGGGTCTGGAGAGACCCAGTACTTC.

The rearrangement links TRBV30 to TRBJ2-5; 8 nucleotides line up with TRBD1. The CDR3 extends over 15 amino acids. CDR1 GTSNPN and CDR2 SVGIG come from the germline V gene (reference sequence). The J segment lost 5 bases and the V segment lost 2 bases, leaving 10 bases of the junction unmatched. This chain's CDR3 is CAWSPPDRAIETQYF. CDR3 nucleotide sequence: TGTGCCTGGAGTCCTCCGGACAGGGCTATTGAGACCCAGTACTTC.

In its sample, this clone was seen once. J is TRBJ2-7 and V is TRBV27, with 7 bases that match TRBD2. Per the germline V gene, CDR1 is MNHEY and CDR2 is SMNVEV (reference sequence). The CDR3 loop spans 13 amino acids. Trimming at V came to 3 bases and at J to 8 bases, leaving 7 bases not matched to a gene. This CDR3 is CASSFRREDQQYF. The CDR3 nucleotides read TGTGCCAGCAGTTTCCGACGGGAGGACCAGCAGTACTTC.

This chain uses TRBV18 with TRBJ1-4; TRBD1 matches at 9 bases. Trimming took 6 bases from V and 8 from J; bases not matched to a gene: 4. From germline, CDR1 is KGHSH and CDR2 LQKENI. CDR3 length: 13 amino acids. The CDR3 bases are TGTGCCAGCTCCATTGACAGGGGGGAAAAACTGTTTTTT. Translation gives CASSIDRGEKLFF.

In DNA, the CDR3 is TGTGCCAGAAGTCCAGGACTAGCGGGGGCCGCCTGGGGTAGTGAGCAGTTCTTC. Translated: CARSPGLAGAAWGSEQFF. The genes are TRBV5-3 and TRBJ2-1, with TRBD2 identical over 13 bases. TRBV5-3 is an open reading frame, and its role is uncertain. Trimming removed 5 bases from V and 9 bases from J; junction bases left unmatched: 17. The CDR3 is 18 amino acids.

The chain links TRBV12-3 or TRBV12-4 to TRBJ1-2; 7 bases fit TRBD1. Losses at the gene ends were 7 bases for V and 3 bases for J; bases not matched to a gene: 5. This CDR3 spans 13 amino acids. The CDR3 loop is CASTPGQDYGYTF. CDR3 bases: TGTGCCAGCACCCCAGGACAGGACTATGGCTACACCTTC.

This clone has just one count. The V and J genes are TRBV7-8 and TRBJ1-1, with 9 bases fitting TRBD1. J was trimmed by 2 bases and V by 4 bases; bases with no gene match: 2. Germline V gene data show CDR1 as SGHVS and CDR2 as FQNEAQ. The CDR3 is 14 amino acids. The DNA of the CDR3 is TGTGCCAGCAGCTCGGACAGGGGTAACACTGAAGCTTTCTTT. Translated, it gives CASSSDRGNTEAFF. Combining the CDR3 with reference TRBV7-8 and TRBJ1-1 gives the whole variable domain GAGVSQSPRYKVAKRGQDVALRCDPISGHVSLFWYQQALGQGPEFLTYFQNEAQLDKSGLPSDRFFAERPEGSVSTLKIQRTQQEDSAVYLCASSSDRGNTEAFFGQGTRLTVV.

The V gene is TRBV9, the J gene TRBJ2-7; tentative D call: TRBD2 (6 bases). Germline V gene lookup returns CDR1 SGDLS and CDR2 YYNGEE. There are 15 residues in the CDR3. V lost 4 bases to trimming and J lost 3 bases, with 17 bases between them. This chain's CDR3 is CASSREGGAVYEQYF. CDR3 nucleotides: TGTGCCAGCAGCCGCGAAGGAGGGGCTGTCTACGAGCAGTACTTC.

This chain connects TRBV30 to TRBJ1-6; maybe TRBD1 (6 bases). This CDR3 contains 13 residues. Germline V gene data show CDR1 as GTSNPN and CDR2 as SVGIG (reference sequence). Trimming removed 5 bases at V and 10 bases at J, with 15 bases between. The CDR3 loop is CAWDQGSGSPLHF. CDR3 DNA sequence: TGTGCCTGGGACCAGGGGTCGGGATCACCCCTCCACTTT.

The CDR3 DNA reads as TGTGCCAGCAGCTTAGCGGAGCGGGGGGGCCCCGAGCAGTACTTC. Protein: CASSLAERGGPEQYF. V is TRBV7-6 and J is TRBJ2-7, with 10 bases lining up with TRBD2. This CDR3 is 15 amino acids long. V lost 0 bases to trimming and J lost 6 bases; unmatched junction nucleotides: 5. Germline assignment: CDR1 SGHVS and CDR2 FNYEAQ.

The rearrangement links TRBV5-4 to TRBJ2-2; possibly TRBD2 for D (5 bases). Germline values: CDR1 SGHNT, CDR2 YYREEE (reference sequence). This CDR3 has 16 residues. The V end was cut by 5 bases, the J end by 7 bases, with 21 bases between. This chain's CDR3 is CASRPGWEQSGGELFF. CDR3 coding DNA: TGTGCCAGCAGGCCTGGTTGGGAGCAGTCAGGCGGGGAGCTGTTTTTT. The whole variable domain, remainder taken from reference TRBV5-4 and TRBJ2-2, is ETGVTQSPTHLIKTRGQQVTLRCSSQSGHNTVSWYQQALGQGPQFIFQYYREEENGRGNFPPRFSGLQFPNYSSELNVNALELDDSALYLCASRPGWEQSGGELFFGEGSRLTVL.

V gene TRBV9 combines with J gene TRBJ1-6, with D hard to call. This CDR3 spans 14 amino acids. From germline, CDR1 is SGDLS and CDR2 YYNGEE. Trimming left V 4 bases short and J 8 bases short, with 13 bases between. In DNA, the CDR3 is TGTGCCAGCAGCTACAGTTTTCTCGATTCACCCCTCCACTTT. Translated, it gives CASSYSFLDSPLHF.

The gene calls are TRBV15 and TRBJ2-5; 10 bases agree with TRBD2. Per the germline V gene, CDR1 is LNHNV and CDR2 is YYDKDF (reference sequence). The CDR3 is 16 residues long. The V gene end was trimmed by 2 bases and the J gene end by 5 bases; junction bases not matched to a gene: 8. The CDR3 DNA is TGTGCCACCAGCAGAAAGACTAGCGGGCCCGGCGAGACCCAGTACTTC. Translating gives CATSRKTSGPGETQYF.

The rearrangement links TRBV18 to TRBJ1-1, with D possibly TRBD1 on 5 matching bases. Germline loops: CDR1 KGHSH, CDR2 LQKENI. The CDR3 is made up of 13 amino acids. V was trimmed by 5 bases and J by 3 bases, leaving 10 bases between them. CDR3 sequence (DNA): TGTGCCAGCTCAAGGGCCAGGGACACTGAAGCTTTCTTT. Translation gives CASSRARDTEAFF.

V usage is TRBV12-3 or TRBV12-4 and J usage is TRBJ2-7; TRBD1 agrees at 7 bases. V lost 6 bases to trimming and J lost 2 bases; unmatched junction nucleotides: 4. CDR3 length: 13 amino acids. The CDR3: CASRGQAPYEQYF. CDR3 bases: TGTGCCAGCAGAGGACAGGCTCCCTACGAGCAGTACTTC.

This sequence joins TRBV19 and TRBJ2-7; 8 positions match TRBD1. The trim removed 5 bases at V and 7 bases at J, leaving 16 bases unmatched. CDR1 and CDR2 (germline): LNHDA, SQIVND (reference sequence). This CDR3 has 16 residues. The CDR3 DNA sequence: TGTGCCAGTAGTCCCCGACAGGGGTTGGGCTCTGGGGAGCAGTACTTC. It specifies CASSPRQGLGSGEQYF.

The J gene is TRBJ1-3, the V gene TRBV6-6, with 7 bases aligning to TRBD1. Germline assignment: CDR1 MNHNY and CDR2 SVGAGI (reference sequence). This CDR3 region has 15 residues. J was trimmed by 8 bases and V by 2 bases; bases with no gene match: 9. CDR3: CASSYLGQASDTIYF. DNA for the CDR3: TGTGCCAGCAGTTACCTCGGACAGGCCTCAGACACCATATATTTT.

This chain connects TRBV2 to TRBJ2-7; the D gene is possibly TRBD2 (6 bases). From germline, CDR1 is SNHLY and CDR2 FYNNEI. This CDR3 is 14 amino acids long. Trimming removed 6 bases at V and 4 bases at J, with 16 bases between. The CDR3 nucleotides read TGTGCCAGCAGAGTGGGCGGGAAAGGGTACGAGCAGTACTTC. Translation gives CASRVGGKGYEQYF. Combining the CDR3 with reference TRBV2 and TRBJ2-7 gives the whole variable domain EPEVTQTPSHQVTQMGQEVILRCVPISNHLYFYWYRQILGQKVEFLVSFYNNEISEKSEIFDDQFSVERPDGSNFTLKIRSTKLEDSAMYFCASRVGGKGYEQYFGPGTRLTVT.

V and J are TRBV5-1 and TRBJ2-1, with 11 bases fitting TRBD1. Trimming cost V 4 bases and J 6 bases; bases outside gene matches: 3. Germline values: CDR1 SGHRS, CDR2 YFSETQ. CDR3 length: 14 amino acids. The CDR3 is CASSRGQGANEQFF. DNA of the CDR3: TGCGCCAGCAGCCGCGGACAGGGGGCCAATGAGCAGTTCTTC.

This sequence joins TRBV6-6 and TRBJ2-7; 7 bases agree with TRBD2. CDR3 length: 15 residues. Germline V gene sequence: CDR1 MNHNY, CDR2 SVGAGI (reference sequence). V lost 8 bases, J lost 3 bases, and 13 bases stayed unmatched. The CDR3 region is CASQSPGLKSYEQYF. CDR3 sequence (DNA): TGTGCCAGCCAATCCCCGGGACTAAAGAGCTACGAGCAGTACTTC.

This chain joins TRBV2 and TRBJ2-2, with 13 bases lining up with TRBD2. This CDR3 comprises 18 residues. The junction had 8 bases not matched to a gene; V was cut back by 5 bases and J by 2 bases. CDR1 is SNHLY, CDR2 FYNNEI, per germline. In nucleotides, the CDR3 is TGTGCCAGCAGTTTTGGACTAGCGGGGGCCGAAAACACCGGGGAGCTGTTTTTT. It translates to CASSFGLAGAENTGELFF.